One sample yielded the 32 T cell receptor beta chains listed below, sequenced in a study of T cell repertoires in cytomegalovirus infection. Each CDR3 protein gets one entry after TCRdb re-called the reads with MiXCR. The data show roughly 500,000 distinct CDR3 sequences, 30% to 40% seen once. These receptors lack a known antigen. Sequenced material: cultured PBMCs, taken from culture after CMV antigen stimulation. The receptors stem from a human donor in good health (CMV status not recorded). Some clones in this sample may be carry-over from other donors' samples.

This clonotype occurred a few times. This chain uses TRBV5-6 with TRBJ2-7; D gene uncertain. The CDR3 totals 14 residues. Trimming took 0 bases from V and 7 from J, leaving 14 bases between them. The germline V gene encodes CDR1 SGHDT and CDR2 YYEEEE. This chain's CDR3 is CASSLVGPDGEQYV. CDR3 nucleotide sequence: TGTGCCAGCAGCTTGGTCGGACCCGACGGGGAGCAGTACGTC.

This clonotype was recorded many times. This sequence joins TRBV7-2 and TRBJ1-5, with TRBD1 identical over 7 bases. Unmatched junction bases numbered 13, after V lost 5 bases and J lost 6 bases. The CDR3 covers 16 residues. Germline CDR1 is SGHTA and CDR2 is FQGNSA. CDR3 in DNA: TGTGCCAGCAGCGTTCAGAACTCAGGGGGGGGTCAGCCCCAGCATTTT. As protein: CASSVQNSGGGQPQHF.

In this sample, this clonotype turned up many times. This chain connects TRBV7-2 to TRBJ2-1, with 7 bases matching TRBD2. The germline V gene has CDR1 SGHTA and CDR2 FQGNSA. The CDR3 spans 15 residues. The junction had 8 bases not matched to a gene; V was cut back by 2 bases and J by 7 bases. The CDR3 coding sequence is TGTGCCAGCAGCTTATACACAGCGGGATTTAATGAGCAGTTCTTC. It codes for CASSLYTAGFNEQFF.

The chain carries TRBV7-9 and TRBJ1-4; D call uncertain. This CDR3 contains 15 residues. Germline V lookup: CDR1 SEHNR, CDR2 FQNEAQ (reference sequence). Trimming left V 4 bases short and J 7 bases short, with 16 bases between. CDR3 bases: TGTGCCAGCAGCTCAACCCGGATCGGCGGTGAAAAACTGTTTTTT. Protein: CASSSTRIGGEKLFF.

This clonotype occurred a few times. J is TRBJ2-3 and V is TRBV5-1; a possible D gene is TRBD1 (6 bases). The CDR3 sequence is 14 residues long. With 5 bases removed from V and 4 bases from J, the gap between germline ends came to 14 bases. Germline V gene data show CDR1 as SGHRS and CDR2 as YFSETQ. CDR3 in amino acids: CASSHRVPSDTQYF. CDR3 sequence (DNA): TGCGCCAGCAGTCACAGGGTTCCTTCAGATACGCAGTATTTT.

The chain has TRBV2 and TRBJ1-1, with a tentative D call TRBD1 (6 bases). Germline CDR1 SNHLY, CDR2 FYNNEI. This CDR3 is 16 amino acids long. V lost 1 base to trimming and J lost 5 bases, with 17 bases between them. CDR3 amino acids: CASSEVTGPQGTEAFF. In DNA form, the CDR3 reads TGTGCCAGCAGTGAAGTTACAGGTCCCCAGGGGACTGAAGCTTTCTTT.

This chain joins TRBV7-4 and TRBJ1-2; D is uncertain. The V gene's germline CDR1 is SGHVT and CDR2 SQSDAQ. The CDR3 length is 15 residues. The V end was cut by 1 base, the J end by 6 bases, with 15 bases between. The CDR3 is CASSLVLAGDDGYTF. DNA for the CDR3: TGTGCCAGCAGCTTAGTTCTGGCTGGGGATGATGGCTACACCTTC.

This chain links TRBV5-1 with TRBJ2-1, with 11 bases fitting TRBD2. V shed 4 bases and J 7 bases; nucleotides not matched to a gene: 10. CDR1 is SGHRS and CDR2 is YFSETQ in the germline V gene. The CDR3 spans 16 residues. CDR3 region: CASSALGLAGGNEQFF. The CDR3 DNA reads TGCGCCAGCAGCGCCTTGGGGCTAGCGGGAGGAAATGAGCAGTTCTTC.

This clonotype was recorded a few times. The chain links TRBV5-1 to TRBJ2-1; 10 bases are a match to TRBD2. V shed 3 bases and J 7 bases; nucleotides not matched to a gene: 10. The CDR3 spans 16 residues. The germline gives CDR1 SGHRS, CDR2 YFSETQ. In nucleotides, the CDR3 is TGCGCCAGCAGCTCGACTTTAGCGGGAGGCTGGAATGAGCAGTTCTTC. It codes for CASSSTLAGGWNEQFF.

The chain has TRBV7-7 and TRBJ2-5; D may be TRBD1 or TRBD2 (5 bases each). The CDR3 length is 15 residues. Trimming removed 1 base from V and 0 bases from J, with 9 bases in between. Germline CDR1 and CDR2: SSHAT and FNYEAQ (reference sequence). The CDR3 sequence is CASSLERGNQETQYF. For the CDR3, the DNA is TGTGCCAGCAGCTTAGAGAGGGGAAACCAAGAGACCCAGTACTTC.

The gene calls are TRBV27 and TRBJ2-5; TRBD1 might be the D (6 bases). Trimming removed 5 bases at V and 5 bases at J, with 15 bases between. Germline CDR1 MNHEY, CDR2 SMNVEV (reference sequence). CDR3 length: 14 amino acids. The CDR3 region has the DNA TGTGCCAGCAGTGACAACAGGGAACGGGAGACCCAGTACTTC. Translation: CASSDNRERETQYF.

The rearrangement uses TRBV10-3 and TRBJ1-1, with D unclear. Germline V gives CDR1 ENHRY, CDR2 SYGVKD. The CDR3 runs 11 residues. Trimming left V 10 bases short and J 5 bases short, with 11 bases between. The DNA for the CDR3 is TGTGCCACCCGCCTCTTGACTGAAGCTTTCTTT. It is translated as CATRLLTEAFF.

The chain recombines TRBV10-3 with TRBJ2-2; D call uncertain. CDR1 and CDR2 (germline): ENHRY, SYGVKD. The CDR3 extends over 13 amino acids. Between the trimmed V and J ends, which lost 7 bases and 2 bases, there was a span of 8 bases. The CDR3 reads CAINPDNTGELFF. The CDR3 DNA is TGTGCCATCAATCCCGATAACACCGGGGAGCTGTTTTTT.

Of note for this clonotype: Since a much larger clone is just one base distant, this may be a read error. The chain employs TRBV7-2 and TRBJ2-3; 8 positions agree with TRBD1. The trim removed 2 bases at V and 0 bases at J, leaving 4 bases unmatched. The germline CDR1 and CDR2 sequences are SGHTA and FQGNSA. CDR3 length equals 16 residues. CDR3 in amino acids: CASSLRTGTSTDTQYF. Here the CDR3 DNA reads TGTGCCAGCAGCTTACGGACAGGGACAAGCACAGATACGCAGTATTTT.

The chain employs TRBV7-3 and TRBJ2-1; 8 nucleotides agree with TRBD1. V trimming: 4 bases; J trimming: 9 bases; junction bases outside the gene matches: 5. The CDR3 is 13 residues long. From germline, CDR1 is SGHTA and CDR2 FQGTGA. The chain's CDR3 is CASSWSQGAEQFF. The CDR3 DNA follows: TGTGCCAGCAGCTGGTCCCAGGGGGCTGAGCAGTTCTTC. The full variable domain, rest sourced from reference TRBV7-3 and TRBJ2-1, is GAGVSQTPSNKVTEKGKYVELRCDPISGHTALYWYRQSLGQGPEFLIYFQGTGAADDSGLPNDRFFAVRPEGSVSTLKIQRTERGDSAVYLCASSWSQGAEQFFGPGTRLTVL.

V is TRBV11-2 and J is TRBJ1-6; perhaps TRBD1 as D (5 bases). The V gene lost 1 base and the J gene lost 0 bases, with 7 bases spanning the gap. The germline CDR1 and CDR2 sequences are SGHAT and FQNNGV. The CDR3 totals 16 residues. Written as DNA, the CDR3 is TGTGCCAGCAGCTTAGGGGGCCGCTCCTATAATTCACCCCTCCACTTT. It encodes CASSLGGRSYNSPLHF.

The CDR3 protein is CASSPSFGTSEHKQFF. CDR3 nucleotide sequence: TGTGCCAGCAGCCCCTCATTCGGGACTAGCGAACATAAGCAGTTCTTC. The chain joins TRBV7-3 to TRBJ2-1, with TRBD2 matching 10 bases. The V segment lost 5 bases and the J segment 11 bases; nucleotides outside the gene matches: 15. The germline V gene has CDR1 SGHTA and CDR2 FQGTGA. The CDR3 consists of 16 residues.

This clonotype was seen a handful of times. V and J are TRBV6-1 and TRBJ2-7; 8 bases fit TRBD2. J lost 4 bases, V lost 4 bases, and 12 bases had no gene match. The CDR3 is 16 residues long. CDR1 is MNHNS, CDR2 SASEGT, per germline. CDR3 DNA: TGTGCCAGCAGTGCTATAGCGGGACTCGCCGGGTACGAGCAGTACTTC. Protein sequence: CASSAIAGLAGYEQYF.

The chain carries TRBV5-5 and TRBJ2-5, with 7 positions matching TRBD2. From germline, CDR1 is SGHKS and CDR2 YYEKEE (reference sequence). Trimming cost V 4 bases and J 1 base; bases outside gene matches: 1. The CDR3 runs to 13 residues. In nucleotides, the CDR3 is TGTGCCAGCAGCCGGACTAGCCAAGAGACCCAGTACTTC. Protein product: CASSRTSQETQYF.

This clonotype was seen a handful of times. The genes are TRBV20-1 and TRBJ1-1; D remains unclear. There are 13 residues in the CDR3. CDR1 DFQATT and CDR2 SNEGSKA come from the germline V gene (reference sequence). Trimming removed 3 bases at V and 1 base at J, with 9 bases between. In DNA, the CDR3 is TGCAGTGCTAGGTCCCAAAGGAACACTGAAGCTTTCTTT. This encodes CSARSQRNTEAFF.

This clonotype occurred a few times. V is TRBV7-2 and J is TRBJ2-7; 7 bases are shared with TRBD2. The CDR3 sequence is 15 residues long. After removal of 4 bases from V and 4 bases from J, the junction contained 10 bases not matched to a gene. Germline V gives CDR1 SGHTA, CDR2 FQGNSA. The CDR3 DNA reads as TGTGCCAGCAGCTCGGGAGCGGGGTCCTTATACGAGCAGTACGTC. This sequence encodes CASSSGAGSLYEQYV.

The V gene is TRBV12-3 or TRBV12-4, the J gene TRBJ2-1; TRBD2 matches at 9 bases. V shed 1 base, J shed 3 bases, and the junction held 7 bases outside the gene matches. CDR3 length equals 17 residues. The CDR3 DNA follows: TGTGCCAGCAGTTTAGGGTCGCTAGCGGGGTTCTACAATGAGCAGTTCTTC. Translated: CASSLGSLAGFYNEQFF.

The gene calls are TRBV5-4 and TRBJ2-3, with 13 bases matching TRBD2. V was clipped by 4 bases and J by 1 base; unmatched bases: 12. This CDR3 region has 19 residues. The germline V gene encodes CDR1 SGHNT and CDR2 YYREEE (reference sequence). The CDR3 DNA sequence: TGTGCCAGCAGCCCGGGACTAGCGGGATCGAAGGTGGGCACAGATACGCAGTATTTT. Encoded protein: CASSPGLAGSKVGTDTQYF.

The chain links TRBV10-3 to TRBJ2-1, with 11 bases matching TRBD2. Germline CDR1 and CDR2: ENHRY and SYGVKD. This CDR3 comprises 16 residues. J gave up 3 bases and V 2 bases, and 3 bases lay outside the gene matches. The CDR3 spells CAISEGTSGIYNEQFF. CDR3 sequence (DNA): TGTGCCATCAGTGAGGGGACTAGCGGTATCTACAATGAGCAGTTCTTC.

V gene TRBV29-1 combines with J gene TRBJ2-5; tentatively, D is TRBD1 or TRBD2 (5 bases each). There are 15 residues in the CDR3. CDR1 is SQVTM, CDR2 ANQGSEA, per germline. Trimming left V 2 bases short and J 5 bases short, with 18 bases between. CDR3 region: CSVERPGRGMETQYF. The CDR3 DNA reads TGCAGCGTTGAACGTCCGGGACGGGGAATGGAGACCCAGTACTTC. The complete variable domain, with remaining parts taken from reference TRBV29-1 and TRBJ2-5, reads SAVISQKPSRDICQRGTSLTIQCQVDSQVTMMFWYRQQPGQSLTLIATANQGSEATYESGFVIDKFPISRPNLTFSTLTVSNMSPEDSSIYLCSVERPGRGMETQYFGPGTRLLVL.

V usage is TRBV6-2 or TRBV6-3 and J usage is TRBJ1-2; tentative D call: TRBD1 (5 bases). The CDR3 has 13 amino acids. Germline assignment: CDR1 MNHEY and CDR2 SVGEGT. V was shortened by 7 bases and J by 4 bases, with 13 bases between the two germline ends. The CDR3 region has the DNA TGTGCCAGCACCTATGCAGGGAGCTATGGCTACACCTTC. Amino acids: CASTYAGSYGYTF.

The J gene is TRBJ2-1, the V gene TRBV28; TRBD2 matches at 11 bases. J was trimmed by 0 bases and V by 6 bases; bases with no gene match: 16. The CDR3 loop spans 20 amino acids. CDR1 and CDR2 (germline): MDHEN, SYDVKM. CDR3: CASSRFSGRAMGYSYNEQFF. CDR3 nucleotide sequence: TGTGCCAGCAGCCGCTTTAGCGGGAGGGCCATGGGGTACTCCTACAATGAGCAGTTCTTC. Using reference TRBV28 and TRBJ2-1 for the parts outside the CDR3, the full variable domain is DVKVTQSSRYLVKRTGEKVFLECVQDMDHENMFWYRQDPGLGLRLIYFSYDVKMKEKGDIPEGYSVSREKKERFSLILESASTNQTSMYLCASSRFSGRAMGYSYNEQFFGPGTRLTVL.

This clonotype was counted between two and nine times. V and J are TRBV6-2 or TRBV6-3 and TRBJ1-4; D is unresolved. The length of the CDR3 is 12 residues. In germline, CDR1 is MNHEY, CDR2 SVGEGT. V lost 4 bases, J lost 5 bases, and 5 bases lay in between. This chain's CDR3 is CASSFSNEKLFF. The CDR3 DNA is TGTGCCAGCAGTTTCTCGAATGAAAAACTGTTTTTT.

This clonotype was observed a handful of times. This sequence joins TRBV7-8 and TRBJ2-2, with 7 nucleotides matching TRBD2. Trimming removed 0 bases from V and 5 bases from J; junction bases left unmatched: 15. Per germline, CDR1 SGHVS and CDR2 FQNEAQ. The CDR3 is 19 residues long. In nucleotides, the CDR3 is TGTGCCAGCAGCTTAGCGCGGGGGAGGGCGAACTCCGAAACCGGGGAGCTGTTTTTT. Its translation: CASSLARGRANSETGELFF.

This clonotype showed up just a few times. V is TRBV6-2 or TRBV6-3 and J is TRBJ2-3, with no clear D. This CDR3 has 13 amino acids. From germline, CDR1 is MNHEY and CDR2 SVGEGT. Trimming took off 6 bases at V and 0 bases at J, with 7 bases between the two ends. CDR3 sequence: CASRSTSTDTQYF. The CDR3 DNA reads TGTGCCAGCAGGAGCACTAGCACAGATACGCAGTATTTT.

The rearrangement uses TRBV28 and TRBJ2-1, with D unresolved. Trimming stripped 6 bases from V and 2 bases from J, with 8 bases between. CDR3 length: 13 residues. Germline CDR1 and CDR2: MDHEN and SYDVKM. The CDR3 DNA sequence: TGTGCCAGCAGACGAGACCCCTACAATGAGCAGTTCTTC. It yields the protein CASRRDPYNEQFF.

This sequence joins TRBV28 and TRBJ2-1; D call uncertain. V was cut by 6 bases and J by 7 bases, with 7 bases left in between. Germline V CDR1 and CDR2: MDHEN, SYDVKM. CDR3 length: 11 amino acids. The CDR3 is CASRLRNEQFF. As DNA, the CDR3 is TGTGCCAGCAGGCTCCGTAATGAGCAGTTCTTC.